This TCR beta chain was captured in a study of blood T cell repertoires in COVID-19. The authors' processing: For nucleated cells, counts were estimated from reference gene primer amplification. Clones were read by immunoSEQ multiplex PCR, and TCRdb kept only the in-frame ones, dropping some. V and J calls and clone size are copied from that table; D and trimming were computed from the DNA. The sample shows about 380,000 clones, roughly 91% of them seen only once. Residents of 24 US areas, aged roughly 18 to 95 years, made up the participants. Membership in each cohort depended on participant-reported clinical history. This CDR3 is built from 13 residues. Germline assignment: CDR1 MNHEY and CDR2 SVGAGI. V was pared by 7 bases and J by 5 bases, with 7 bases of the junction left unmatched.

This receptor was taken from a woman under 30 who had recovered from COVID-19. J is TRBJ1-1 and V is TRBV6-5, with TRBD1 matching over 7 bases. The sequenced material came from PBMCs or T cells enriched from blood (not recorded which). The CDR3 DNA sequence: TGTGCCAGCACCTTGACAGGGAGAACTGAAGCTTTCTTT. Translation gives CASTLTGRTEAFF.